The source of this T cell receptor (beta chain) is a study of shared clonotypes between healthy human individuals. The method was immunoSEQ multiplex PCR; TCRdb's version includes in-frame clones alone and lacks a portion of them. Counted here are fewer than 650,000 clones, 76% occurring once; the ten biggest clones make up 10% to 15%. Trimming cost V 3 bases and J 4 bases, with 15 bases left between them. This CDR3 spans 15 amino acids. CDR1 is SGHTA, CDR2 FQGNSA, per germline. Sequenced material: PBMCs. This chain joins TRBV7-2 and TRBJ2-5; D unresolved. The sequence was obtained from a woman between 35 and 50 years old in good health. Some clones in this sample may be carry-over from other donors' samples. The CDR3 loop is CASSLQAGGSETQYF. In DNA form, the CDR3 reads TGTGCCAGCAGCTTGCAAGCAGGTGGGTCAGAGACCCAGTACTTC.